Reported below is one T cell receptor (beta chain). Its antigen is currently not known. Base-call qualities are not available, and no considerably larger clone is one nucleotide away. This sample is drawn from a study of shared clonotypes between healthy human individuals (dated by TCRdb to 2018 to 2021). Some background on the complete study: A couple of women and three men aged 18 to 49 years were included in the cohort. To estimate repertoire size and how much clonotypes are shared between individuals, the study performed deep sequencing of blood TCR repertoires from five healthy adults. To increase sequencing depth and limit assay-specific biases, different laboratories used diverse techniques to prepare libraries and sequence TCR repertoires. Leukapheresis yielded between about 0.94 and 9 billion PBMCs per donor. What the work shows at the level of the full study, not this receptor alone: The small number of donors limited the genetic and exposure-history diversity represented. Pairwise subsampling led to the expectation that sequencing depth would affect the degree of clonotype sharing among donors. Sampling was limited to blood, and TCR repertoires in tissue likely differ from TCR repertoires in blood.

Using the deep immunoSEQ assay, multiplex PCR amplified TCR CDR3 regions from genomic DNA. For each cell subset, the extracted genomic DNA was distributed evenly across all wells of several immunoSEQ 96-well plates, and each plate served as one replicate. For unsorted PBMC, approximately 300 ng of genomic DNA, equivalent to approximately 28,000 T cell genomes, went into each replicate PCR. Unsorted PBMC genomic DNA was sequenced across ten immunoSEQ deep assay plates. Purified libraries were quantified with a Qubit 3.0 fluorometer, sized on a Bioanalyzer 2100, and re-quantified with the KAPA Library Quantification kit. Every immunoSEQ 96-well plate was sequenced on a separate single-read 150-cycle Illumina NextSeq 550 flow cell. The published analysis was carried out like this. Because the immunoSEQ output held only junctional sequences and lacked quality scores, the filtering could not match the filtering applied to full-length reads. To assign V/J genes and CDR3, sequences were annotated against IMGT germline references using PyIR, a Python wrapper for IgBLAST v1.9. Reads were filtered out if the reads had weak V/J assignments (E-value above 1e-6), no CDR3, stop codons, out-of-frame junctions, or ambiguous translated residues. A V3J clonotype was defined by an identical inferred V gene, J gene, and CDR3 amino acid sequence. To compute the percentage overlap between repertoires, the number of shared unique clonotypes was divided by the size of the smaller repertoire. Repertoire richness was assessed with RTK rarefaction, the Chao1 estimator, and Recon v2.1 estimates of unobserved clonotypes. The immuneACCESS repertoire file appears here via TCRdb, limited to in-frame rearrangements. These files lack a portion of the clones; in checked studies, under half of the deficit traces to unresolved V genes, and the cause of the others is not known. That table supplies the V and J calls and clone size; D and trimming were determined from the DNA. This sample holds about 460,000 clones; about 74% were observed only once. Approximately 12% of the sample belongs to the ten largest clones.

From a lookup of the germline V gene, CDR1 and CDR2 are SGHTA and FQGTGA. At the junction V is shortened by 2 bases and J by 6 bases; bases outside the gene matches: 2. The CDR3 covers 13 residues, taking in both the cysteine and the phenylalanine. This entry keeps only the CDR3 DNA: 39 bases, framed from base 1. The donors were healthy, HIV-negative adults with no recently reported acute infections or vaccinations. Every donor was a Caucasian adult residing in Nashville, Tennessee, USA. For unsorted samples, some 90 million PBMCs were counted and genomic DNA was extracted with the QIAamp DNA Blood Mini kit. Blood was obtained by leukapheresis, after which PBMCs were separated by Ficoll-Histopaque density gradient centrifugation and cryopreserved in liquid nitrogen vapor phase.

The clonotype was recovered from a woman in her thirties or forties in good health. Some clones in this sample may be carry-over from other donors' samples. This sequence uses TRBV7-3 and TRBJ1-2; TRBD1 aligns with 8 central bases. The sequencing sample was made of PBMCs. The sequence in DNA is TGTGCCAGCAGCTTATCGGGACAGGATGGCTACACCTTC. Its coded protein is CASSLSGQDGYTF. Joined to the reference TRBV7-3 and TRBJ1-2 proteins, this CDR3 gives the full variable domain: GAGVSQTPSNKVTEKGKYVELRCDPISGHTALYWYRQSLGQGPEFLIYFQGTGAADDSGLPNDRFFAVRPEGSVSTLKIQRTERGDSAVYLCASSLSGQDGYTFGSGTRLTVV.